This paragraph reports one TCR beta chain. Clones were read by immunoSEQ multiplex PCR, and TCRdb kept only the in-frame ones, dropping some. The sample carries about 39,000 clones, approximately 90% recorded once. From germline, CDR1 is SGHRS and CDR2 YFSETQ. The CDR3 is 14 residues long. With V trimmed by 4 bases and J by 4 bases, 5 bases remained unmatched. This sample was taken from a study of lymphopenia after photon versus proton radiotherapy. The receptor's source is a man aged 55-75 years with cholangiocarcinoma. Sequences were derived from peripheral blood, sampled from a patient treated with photon-based radiotherapy. The rearrangement joins TRBV5-1 to TRBJ1-1; 9 bases are shared with TRBD1. The CDR3 loop is CASSRQGDVTEAFF. The CDR3 DNA follows: TGCGCCAGCAGCCGACAGGGGGATGTCACTGAAGCTTTCTTT.